Following are 18 T cell receptor beta chains from one sample sequenced in a study of blood T cell repertoires in COVID-19 (dated by TCRdb to 2020 to 2021). Library preparation employed the immunoSEQ multiplex PCR assay. The source is immuneACCESS, and TCRdb retained only in-frame sequences with V and J called. Part of the clones is not carried over; for the studies checked, unresolved V genes explain less than half of this, and the remainder is unexplained. The sample yields some 100,000 clones; roughly nine tenths were counted once. The top ten hold approximately 1.6% of the sample. The sequencing sample was made of peripheral blood. Receptors originate from a human donor with active COVID-19. The donor label of this sample is uncertain.

The rearrangement links TRBV5-6 to TRBJ1-1; TRBD1 matches 9 bases. V shed 0 bases and J 4 bases; nucleotides not matched to a gene: 4. The CDR3 is made up of 15 amino acids. Germline-derived CDR1 and CDR2 are SGHDT and YYEEEE. The CDR3 sequence: CASSLDRGPSTEAFF. CDR3 DNA sequence: TGTGCCAGCAGCTTGGACAGGGGGCCGAGCACTGAAGCTTTCTTT. The whole variable domain, filled in from reference TRBV5-6 and TRBJ1-1, reads DAGVTQSPTHLIKTRGQQVTLRCSPKSGHDTVSWYQQALGQGPQFIFQYYEEEERQRGNFPDRFSGHQFPNYSSELNVNALLLGDSALYLCASSLDRGPSTEAFFGQGTRLTVV.

This clone was seen a single time. V and J are TRBV5-8 and TRBJ1-1; weak D call: TRBD1 (5 bases). The ends were cut back, 6 bases at V and 14 bases at J, with 23 bases in the middle. This CDR3 has 13 amino acids. Germline-derived CDR1 and CDR2 are SGHTS and YDEGEE. Here the CDR3 reads CASTHSIGPRVFF. In DNA form, the CDR3 reads TGTGCCAGCACTCACTCCATCGGCCCCAGGGTCTTCTTT.

This chain links TRBV6-1 with TRBJ2-7; 9 nucleotides match TRBD1. The CDR3 is made up of 16 amino acids. Germline assignment: CDR1 MNHNS and CDR2 SASEGT. After removal of 3 bases from V and 0 bases from J, the junction contained 6 bases not matched to a gene. The CDR3 is CASSEGQGLPSYEQYF. In DNA form, the CDR3 reads TGTGCCAGCAGTGAGGGACAGGGCCTACCCTCCTACGAGCAGTACTTC.

The gene calls are TRBV5-4 and TRBJ2-6; a possible D gene is TRBD1 (6 bases). Trimming shortened V by 4 bases and J by 2 bases, and 25 bases separated the two germline ends. CDR3 length: 20 amino acids. Per the germline V gene, CDR1 is SGHNT and CDR2 is YYREEE (reference sequence). The chain's CDR3 is CASSPRLGQNHRTGANVLTF. The CDR3 DNA is TGTGCCAGCAGCCCGCGACTTGGACAGAACCACCGCACTGGGGCCAACGTCCTGACTTTC.

The DNA for the CDR3 is TGTGCCAGCAGCCAAGCCCGGACAGGTTCCTACGAGCAGTACTTC. Translated: CASSQARTGSYEQYF. The chain recombines TRBV6-5 with TRBJ2-7; 7 nucleotides match TRBD1. Germline V gene sequence: CDR1 MNHEY, CDR2 SVGAGI. The trim removed 6 bases at V and 1 base at J, leaving 9 bases unmatched. The CDR3 has 15 amino acids.

The chain uses TRBV5-1 and TRBJ1-4; 10 nucleotides line up with TRBD1. Germline V gene sequence: CDR1 SGHRS, CDR2 YFSETQ. The CDR3 extends over 17 amino acids. The V and J ends lost 0 bases and 7 bases, in that order; junction bases with no gene match: 9. CDR3 amino acids: CASSLGQGAFSGEKLFF. CDR3 in DNA: TGCGCCAGCAGCTTGGGACAGGGGGCTTTTTCTGGTGAAAAACTGTTTTTT. Based on the CDR3 plus reference TRBV5-1 and TRBJ1-4, the full variable domain is KAGVTQTPRYLIKTRGQQVTLSCSPISGHRSVSWYQQTPGQGLQFLFEYFSETQRNKGNFPGRFSGRQFSNSRSEMNVSTLELGDSALYLCASSLGQGAFSGEKLFFGSGTQLSVL.

V usage is TRBV2 and J usage is TRBJ1-4; 9 nucleotides align to TRBD1. The CDR3 length is 15 residues. Germline loops: CDR1 SNHLY, CDR2 FYNNEI. V lost 7 bases, J lost 4 bases, and 7 bases stayed unmatched. The CDR3 loop reads CASNDWGQGNEKLFF. In DNA form, the CDR3 reads TGTGCCAGCAACGATTGGGGACAGGGTAATGAAAAACTGTTTTTT. Drawing the rest from reference TRBV2 and TRBJ1-4, the complete variable domain is EPEVTQTPSHQVTQMGQEVILRCVPISNHLYFYWYRQILGQKVEFLVSFYNNEISEKSEIFDDQFSVERPDGSNFTLKIRSTKLEDSAMYFCASNDWGQGNEKLFFGSGTQLSVL.

The chain combines TRBV10-1 with TRBJ2-1; 7 positions match TRBD2. Trimming at V came to 7 bases and at J to 0 bases, leaving 9 bases not matched to a gene. The CDR3 is made up of 16 amino acids. Germline lookup yields CDR1 WNHNN and CDR2 SYGVQD (reference sequence). CDR3 nucleotide sequence: TGCGCCAGCATAATACCGCGGGGGAGCTCCTACAATGAGCAGTTCTTC. It codes for CASIIPRGSSYNEQFF.

The chain couples TRBV7-9 to TRBJ1-2; TRBD1 agrees at 7 bases. The CDR3 is 14 residues long. The germline V gene encodes CDR1 SEHNR and CDR2 FQNEAQ (reference sequence). V trimming: 4 bases; J trimming: 6 bases; junction bases outside the gene matches: 8. DNA for the CDR3: TGTGCCAGCAGCTCACAGGGGTTCGGGAATGGCTACACCTTC. Its protein product is CASSSQGFGNGYTF.

This clone was counted once. The chain couples TRBV9 to TRBJ1-1, with D tentatively TRBD1 (6 bases). CDR3 length: 16 amino acids. The V gene's germline CDR1 is SGDLS and CDR2 YYNGEE. The V end was cut by 2 bases, the J end by 0 bases, with 14 bases between. This chain's CDR3 is CASSVGATGLNTEAFF. CDR3 nucleotide sequence: TGTGCCAGCAGCGTCGGAGCGACAGGCCTGAACACTGAAGCTTTCTTT.

This rearrangement joins TRBV5-4 to TRBJ1-1, with a tentative D call TRBD1 (5 bases). Germline-derived CDR1 and CDR2 are SGHNT and YYREEE (reference sequence). This CDR3 is 12 amino acids long. The CDR3 loop is CAVRQGNTEAFF. CDR3 DNA sequence: TGTGCTGTAAGGCAGGGAAACACTGAAGCTTTCTTT.

The genes are TRBV19 and TRBJ1-2; TRBD1 is a possible D gene (5 bases). The CDR3 extends over 14 amino acids. The germline gives CDR1 LNHDA, CDR2 SQIVND (reference sequence). Trimming took 8 bases from V and 2 from J, leaving 15 bases between them. As DNA, the CDR3 is TGTGCCAGTTTCGGCAGGGTAAGCAACTATGGCTACACCTTC. Translating gives CASFGRVSNYGYTF.

This clone was recorded only once. This sequence joins TRBV11-2 and TRBJ2-5; 11 nucleotides line up with TRBD1. Germline CDR1 reads SGHAT; CDR2 reads FQNNGV. Germline trimming cut 4 bases from V and 5 bases from J; bases unmatched to any gene: 15. CDR3 length: 18 amino acids. The CDR3 region has the DNA TGTGCCAGCAGCTCCCTACTCTGGACAGGGGGCGATTGGGAGACCCAGTACTTC. Protein sequence: CASSSLLWTGGDWETQYF.

The genes are TRBV9 and TRBJ1-2; D gene unclear. The CDR3 sequence is 12 residues long. Germline CDR1 SGDLS, CDR2 YYNGEE. V was pared by 0 bases and J by 11 bases, with 11 bases between. The DNA of the CDR3 is TGTGCCAGCAGCGTAGCGGGTAACCGTTACACCTTC. It codes for CASSVAGNRYTF.

This chain uses TRBV19 with TRBJ1-1; D is possibly TRBD1 (5 bases). V was cut by 3 bases and J by 5 bases, with 16 bases left in between. The CDR3 consists of 15 residues. The germline gives CDR1 LNHDA, CDR2 SQIVND (reference sequence). CDR3 residues: CASSIQGGRMTEAFF. CDR3 DNA: TGTGCCAGTAGTATCCAGGGAGGGAGGATGACTGAAGCTTTCTTT.

The chain joins TRBV9 to TRBJ1-3, with 8 bases lining up with TRBD1. The CDR3 contains 16 residues. Germline V CDR1 and CDR2: SGDLS, YYNGEE. V lost 0 bases and J lost 3; bases outside the gene matches: 5. CDR3 amino acids: CASSVGLQGVGNTIYF. The CDR3 region has the DNA TGTGCCAGCAGCGTAGGGCTACAGGGGGTTGGAAACACCATATATTTT.

This chain links TRBV27 with TRBJ1-1, with TRBD1 identical over 10 bases. The length of the CDR3 is 16 residues. V dropped 6 bases and J dropped 1; count of bases not matched to a gene: 8. Germline V CDR1 and CDR2: MNHEY, SMNVEV (reference sequence). The CDR3 protein is CASRRGTGAPNTEAFF. The CDR3 DNA is TGTGCCAGCAGGAGGGGGACAGGGGCTCCGAACACTGAAGCTTTCTTT.

The chain employs TRBV19 and TRBJ2-1, with TRBD1 matching over 7 bases. The V and J ends lost 5 bases and 7 bases, in that order; junction bases with no gene match: 11. The germline V gene encodes CDR1 LNHDA and CDR2 SQIVND (reference sequence). This CDR3 contains 15 residues. The CDR3 bases are TGTGCCAGTAGTTCAAGGACAGGCACATTAAATGAGCAGTTCTTC. The encoded protein is CASSSRTGTLNEQFF.